One and the same sample provided the 30 T cell receptor beta chains below, sequenced in a study of T cells expressing NK-cell markers. TCRdb reanalyzed the 5' RACE reads, giving one entry per CDR3 protein sequence and no DNA. Here the sample table reports 250,000 to 300,000 distinct CDR3 sequences. Specimen: blood T cells: a sorted CD56 or NKG2C T cell subset, CD4+ or CD8+ T cells, or bulk PBMC T cells (not recorded which). The receptor set was obtained from a woman aged 18 to 75 in good health.

The V call is TRBV10-3, the J call TRBJ2-4; no DNA is available, so the TRBD1 call from TCRdb remains unchecked. Per germline, CDR1 ENHRY and CDR2 SYGVKD. The CDR3 contains 17 residues. The CDR3 sequence is CAISEDRAPGGKNIQYF.

The chain recombines TRBV20-1 with TRBJ2-1. Germline loops: CDR1 DFQATT, CDR2 SNEGSKA (reference sequence). The CDR3 has 13 residues. CDR3 in amino acids: CSALGFQLNEQFF.

This chain links TRBV7-9 with TRBJ2-2; TCRdb picks TRBD1, but there is no DNA to check that call. In germline, CDR1 is SEHNR, CDR2 FQNEAQ (reference sequence). CDR3 size: 15 residues. The CDR3 reads CASSLWGGNTGELFF.

The chain is built from TRBV7-2 and TRBJ2-5. The CDR3 covers 13 residues. Germline CDR1 is SGHTA and CDR2 is FQGNSA. The CDR3 region is CASSKTIQETQYF.

V gene TRBV15 combines with J gene TRBJ2-7; TCRdb's D gene call, TRBD1, goes unchecked for lack of DNA. There are 15 residues in the CDR3. CDR1 is LNHNV, CDR2 YYDKDF, per germline (reference sequence). The CDR3 is CATSRGGPGPYEQYF.

This rearrangement joins TRBV7-2 to TRBJ2-1. In germline, CDR1 is SGHTA, CDR2 FQGNSA. The CDR3 loop spans 15 amino acids. The CDR3 protein is CASSFVQGAYNEQFF.

The chain is built from TRBV6-5 and TRBJ2-3; the TCRdb D gene call, TRBD2, has no DNA to confirm it. The CDR3 length is 16 residues. CDR1 and CDR2 (germline): MNHEY, SVGAGI. This chain's CDR3 is CASSYLASGGADTQYF.

This chain uses TRBV20-1 with TRBJ2-1; TCRdb proposes TRBD1, but this gene call is untestable without DNA. From germline, CDR1 is DFQATT and CDR2 SNEGSKA (reference sequence). There are 17 residues in the CDR3. This chain's CDR3 is CSASRGVAGGSYNEQFF.

The gene calls are TRBV20-1 and TRBJ2-2; TCRdb's D call, TRBD2, is unchecked because there is no DNA. CDR1 is DFQATT and CDR2 is SNEGSKA in the germline V gene (reference sequence). The CDR3 length is 18 residues. The CDR3: CSARGQAGGPANTGELFF.

The V gene is TRBV6-5, the J gene TRBJ2-5; as DNA is missing, the TRBD1 call by TCRdb cannot be tested. Per the germline V gene, CDR1 is MNHEY and CDR2 is SVGAGI. The CDR3 loop spans 13 amino acids. The chain's CDR3 is CASSSVRARAQYF.

V is TRBV6-1 and J is TRBJ2-7; TCRdb's D call, TRBD1, is unchecked because there is no DNA. The CDR3 contains 13 residues. Germline V gene sequence: CDR1 MNHNS, CDR2 SASEGT. The CDR3: CATLSDAPYEQYF.

The chain couples TRBV6-2 or TRBV6-3 to TRBJ2-7; TCRdb's D call of TRBD2 is untestable without DNA. The CDR3 totals 11 residues. Germline-derived CDR1 and CDR2 are MNHEY and SVGEGT. The CDR3 reads CASSDPREGYF.

The chain's CDR3 is CASSQEWRNQETQYF. This chain connects TRBV4-3 to TRBJ2-5. Germline lookup yields CDR1 LGHNA and CDR2 YSLEER. The CDR3 is 15 residues long.

V usage is TRBV24-1 and J usage is TRBJ2-1; TCRdb names TRBD2, which stays unverified in the absence of DNA. This CDR3 comprises 14 residues. Germline-derived CDR1 and CDR2 are KGHDR and SFDVKD. CDR3 sequence reads: CATSYNLAGDEQFF.

The chain joins TRBV5-1 to TRBJ2-2; TCRdb calls TRBD1, which cannot be checked without DNA. This CDR3 is built from 16 residues. The germline V gene has CDR1 SGHRS and CDR2 YFSETQ. CDR3 sequence reads: CACSLSLRTETGELFF.

The chain links TRBV7-2 to TRBJ2-3; TCRdb lists TRBD2, though no DNA is available to test this call. The CDR3 is 16 amino acids. From germline, CDR1 is SGHTA and CDR2 FQGNSA. The CDR3 here is CASSLSGRASTDTQYF.

The chain recombines TRBV7-9 with TRBJ1-2; there is no DNA to check the TCRdb D call of TRBD1. Germline V gene lookup returns CDR1 SEHNR and CDR2 FQNEAQ (reference sequence). CDR3 size: 15 residues. CDR3 sequence reads: CASIGDRGSNYGYTF.

The V gene is TRBV4-3, the J gene TRBJ2-6; TCRdb's D gene call, TRBD1, goes unchecked for lack of DNA. This CDR3 region has 17 residues. Per germline, CDR1 LGHNA and CDR2 YSLEER. The chain's CDR3 is CASSKGQASSGANVLTF.

The CDR3 sequence is CASSLGRGGDGYTF. The chain uses TRBV12-3 or TRBV12-4 and TRBJ1-2. This CDR3 spans 14 amino acids.

This chain connects TRBV29-1 to TRBJ2-1; TCRdb selects TRBD2, and the lack of DNA leaves this call unchecked. CDR3 size: 13 residues. Germline loops: CDR1 SQVTM, CDR2 ANQGSEA. The CDR3 loop reads CSGGTSGYNEQFF.

The rearrangement links TRBV12-3 or TRBV12-4 to TRBJ1-2; TCRdb returns TRBD1, unconfirmable since there is no DNA. The CDR3 runs to 13 residues. The CDR3 reads CASSPGEEAGYTF.

The chain uses TRBV20-1 and TRBJ1-1; TCRdb returns TRBD1, unconfirmable since there is no DNA. The CDR3 covers 14 residues. Germline lookup yields CDR1 DFQATT and CDR2 SNEGSKA (reference sequence). CDR3 in amino acids: CSARDPGAAPEAFF.

The chain recombines TRBV15 with TRBJ1-5. The V gene's germline CDR1 is LNHNV and CDR2 YYDKDF (reference sequence). The CDR3 extends over 14 amino acids. The CDR3 sequence: CATSLGRDHQPQHF.

This chain joins TRBV12-3 or TRBV12-4 and TRBJ2-3; TCRdb outputs TRBD1, but without DNA this stays unchecked. This CDR3 region has 14 residues. CDR3 region: CASSPRQVADTQYF.

V usage is TRBV6-5 and J usage is TRBJ1-1. Germline assignment: CDR1 MNHEY and CDR2 SVGAGI. The CDR3 runs 11 residues. The CDR3 region is CASSYFGEAFF.

The chain uses TRBV5-1 and TRBJ2-2. The V gene's germline CDR1 is SGHRS and CDR2 YFSETQ. This CDR3 contains 14 residues. CDR3 protein: CASSRERSTGELFF.

The chain carries TRBV12-3 or TRBV12-4 and TRBJ1-1; TCRdb outputs TRBD1, but without DNA this stays unchecked. The CDR3 contains 15 residues. CDR3 region: CASSRPGQGGTEAFF.

This sequence joins TRBV20-1 and TRBJ2-1. This CDR3 contains 12 residues. Per the germline V gene, CDR1 is DFQATT and CDR2 is SNEGSKA (reference sequence). The CDR3 spells CSARPGYNEQFF.

This chain uses TRBV7-9 with TRBJ2-1; TCRdb's D call of TRBD2 is untestable without DNA. This CDR3 spans 16 amino acids. Germline assignment: CDR1 SEHNR and CDR2 FQNEAQ (reference sequence). This CDR3 is CASSLKRELAGNEQFF.

The chain is built from TRBV15 and TRBJ2-1; the D gene TCRdb calls, TRBD1, cannot be checked with no DNA. Germline CDR1 reads LNHNV; CDR2 reads YYDKDF (reference sequence). The CDR3 sequence is 14 residues long. The CDR3 here is CATSRGGMYNEQFF. Supplemented by reference TRBV15 and TRBJ2-1, the full variable domain reads DAMVIQNPRYQVTQFGKPVTLSCSQTLNHNVMYWYQQKSSQAPKLLFHYYDKDFNNEADTPDNFQSRRPNTSFCFLDIRSPGLGDTAMYLCATSRGGMYNEQFFGPGTRLTVL.